This TCR beta chain was sequenced during a study of blood T cells in healthy people across ages. Overall study results and limits: Relative to aged donors, long-lived donors carried more naive CD4+ cells and displayed higher diversity.

Germline V gene data show CDR1 as DFQATT and CDR2 as SNEGSKA (reference sequence). The CDR3 runs 12 residues. V gave up 1 base and J gave up 5 bases, with 8 bases separating them. Peripheral blood was drawn, about 9.1 milliliters per donor. A second PCR, run for roughly 7 to 12 cycles, used a sample-barcoded 5' primer plus a J-beta primer mix. Each TCR beta cDNA got a 12-nucleotide random molecular identifier. TCRdb reanalysed the 5' RACE reads using MiXCR and keeps one entry per CDR3 protein. The profile shows some 710,000 distinct CDR3 sequences, approximately 22% of them singletons. This clonotype was picked up many times. Its target is unknown.

V and J are TRBV20-1 and TRBJ2-5, with D unclear. The sequence was collected from a man between 65 and 85 years old in good health. The sequenced sample consisted of blood. The CDR3 DNA follows: TGCAGTGCTAGAGTCTTAGTGGAGACCCAGTACTTC. It encodes CSARVLVETQYF.